Sequencing of this T cell receptor (beta chain) was carried out in a study of blood T cell repertoires in COVID-19. Overall study: The analysed material was cDNA or gDNA that came from T cells, B-cell-depleted T cells, or PBMCs.

Authors' processing steps: Reference gene primers were amplified, and this amplification served to estimate nucleated cell counts. The method was immunoSEQ multiplex PCR; TCRdb's version includes in-frame clones alone and lacks a portion of them. V and J calls and clone size are copied from that table; D and trimming were computed from the DNA. The sample carries approximately 97,000 clones, 70% to 90% recorded once. The CDR3 is 13 amino acids. The germline gives CDR1 SQVTM, CDR2 ANQGSEA. The specimen sequenced was peripheral blood. This chain joins TRBV29-1 and TRBJ2-1, with TRBD2 as a possible D gene (6 bases). This TCR derives from a man aged 50 or older with active COVID-19. The DNA for the CDR3 is TGCACCCGTACTAGCACCACGGACAATGAGCAGTTCTTC. Protein sequence: CTRTSTTDNEQFF.